The 8 T cell receptor beta chains below all came from one sample that was sequenced in a study of blood T cell repertoires in COVID-19. Some clones are missing from TCRdb's copy, which holds only in-frame ones; the method was immunoSEQ multiplex PCR. There are 200,000 or so clones in the sample; roughly 90% occur only once, and about 6.8% lies in the top ten. The sequencing sample was made of peripheral blood. The receptors stem from a woman aged 40 to 50 who had recovered from COVID-19.

Remarks on this clone: Other DNA sequences from this sample encode an identical CDR3 as well. The CDR3 loop reads CAWATGSGNTIYF. The DNA for the CDR3 is TGTGCCTGGGCGACAGGCTCTGGAAACACCATATATTTT. The chain has TRBV30 and TRBJ1-3; perhaps TRBD1 as D (6 bases). Trimming took off 5 bases at V and 0 bases at J, with 8 bases between the two ends. The CDR3 length is 13 residues. The germline CDR1 and CDR2 sequences are GTSNPN and SVGIG (reference sequence).

This clone came up a few times. The chain couples TRBV4-2 to TRBJ1-2, with TRBD1 as a possible D gene (5 bases). The CDR3 extends over 16 amino acids. The V gene's germline CDR1 is LGHNA and CDR2 YNFKEQ. V was trimmed by 2 bases and J by 8 bases, leaving 21 bases between them. The CDR3 loop is CASSQTGTGRVNGYTF. The CDR3 DNA is TGTGCCAGCAGCCAAACCGGGACCGGGAGGGTAAACGGCTACACCTTC.

The genes are TRBV1 and TRBJ2-1; TRBD2, as called in the table, went unchecked against the DNA. TRBV1 is reported as a pseudogene. The length of the CDR3 is 16 residues. This chain's CDR3 is CTSSEELAGARNEQFF. CDR3 coding DNA: TGCACCAGCAGCGAAGAACTAGCGGGAGCGCGCAATGAGCAGTTCTTC.

The rearrangement uses TRBV3-1 (or the pseudogene TRBV3-2) and TRBJ2-1; possibly TRBD2 for D (5 bases). V was clipped by 4 bases and J by 7 bases, with 20 bases between them. CDR1 is LGHDT, CDR2 YNNKEL, per germline (reference sequence). The CDR3 runs to 16 residues. CDR3 sequence: CASSPNRLEGGNEQFF. CDR3 DNA: TGTGCCAGCAGCCCGAATCGGCTAGAGGGTGGAAATGAGCAGTTCTTC.

The genes are TRBV24-1 and TRBJ1-2, with 10 bases fitting TRBD1. Germline V gene sequence: CDR1 KGHDR, CDR2 SFDVKD. V trimming: 4 bases; J trimming: 6 bases; junction bases outside the gene matches: 7. The CDR3 totals 15 residues. The CDR3: CATSDHDRGRDGYTF. The CDR3 DNA follows: TGTGCCACCAGTGACCATGACAGGGGGCGCGATGGCTACACCTTC.

This chain uses TRBV29-1 with TRBJ2-7; 9 bases map to TRBD1. The germline V gene has CDR1 SQVTM and CDR2 ANQGSEA. CDR3 length: 13 amino acids. V was pared by 6 bases and J by 2 bases, with 5 bases of the junction left unmatched. The CDR3 is CSVRTGETYEQYF. The CDR3 DNA is TGCAGCGTGCGGACAGGGGAAACCTACGAGCAGTACTTC.

The gene calls are TRBV9 and TRBJ2-3, with TRBD2 matching 14 bases. The V gene's germline CDR1 is SGDLS and CDR2 YYNGEE. With V trimmed by 0 bases and J by 6 bases, 0 bases remained unmatched. This CDR3 has 15 amino acids. CDR3 sequence (DNA): TGTGCCAGCAGCGTAGGACTAGCGGGAGGGGATACGCAGTATTTT. Its protein product is CASSVGLAGGDTQYF. Based on the CDR3 plus reference TRBV9 and TRBJ2-3, the full variable domain is DSGVTQTPKHLITATGQRVTLRCSPRSGDLSVYWYQQSLDQGLQFLIQYYNGEERAKGNILERFSAQQFPDLHSELNLSSLELGDSALYFCASSVGLAGGDTQYFGPGTRLTVL.

The chain uses TRBV19 and TRBJ1-3, with a possible D match to TRBD1 (5 bases). The V gene lost 6 bases and the J gene lost 2 bases, with 14 bases spanning the gap. Germline V gene sequence: CDR1 LNHDA, CDR2 SQIVND (reference sequence). The CDR3 is 15 residues long. The CDR3 bases are TGTGCCAGTAGAAAACAGGCTGAGGCTGGAAACACCATATATTTT. This gives the protein CASRKQAEAGNTIYF. The full variable domain, completed using reference TRBV19 and TRBJ1-3, is DGGITQSPKYLFRKEGQNVTLSCEQNLNHDAMYWYRQDPGQGLRLIYYSQIVNDFQKGDIAEGYSVSREKKESFPLTVTSAQKNPTAFYLCASRKQAEAGNTIYFGEGSWLTVV.